These 6 T cell receptor beta chains share one sample of origin, sequenced in a study of cytomegalovirus exposure and HLA in healthy donors. PCR involved 60 Vbeta and 13 Jbeta primers. This table comes from immunoSEQ multiplex PCR, and its TCRdb copy is limited to in-frame clones, with some not included. The data contain 150,000 or so clones, roughly 9.8% of them seen just once; the ten biggest clones take up 1.8%. Sequencing used PBMCs. The source of these receptors is a man aged 45-65 years in good health and CMV-seronegative.

A few counts support this clone. This chain joins TRBV6-1 and TRBJ2-7, with D possibly TRBD1 on 6 matching bases. Germline CDR1 is MNHNS and CDR2 is SASEGT. Trimming cost V 8 bases and J 0 bases, with 11 bases left between them. This CDR3 region has 13 residues. CDR3 DNA sequence: TGTGCCAGCTGTCACAGGGACTCCTACGAGCAGTACTTC. Translating gives CASCHRDSYEQYF.

The chain employs TRBV6-5 and TRBJ2-1; maybe TRBD1 (6 bases). The V and J ends lost 4 bases and 6 bases respectively, with 16 bases between them. Looked up from germline, CDR1 is MNHEY and CDR2 is SVGAGI. There are 15 residues in the CDR3. CDR3 loop: CASSSPQGRLNEQFF. The CDR3 bases are TGTGCCAGCAGTTCCCCCCAGGGGCGGCTCAATGAGCAGTTCTTC.

This chain links TRBV2 with TRBJ2-3; possibly TRBD2 for D (6 bases). CDR1 and CDR2 from the germline V gene are SNHLY and FYNNEI. The ends were cut back, 2 bases at V and 6 bases at J, with 12 bases in the middle. This CDR3 region has 14 residues. CDR3 loop: CASSESAGRDTQYF. DNA for the CDR3: TGTGCCAGCAGTGAAAGTGCGGGAAGGGATACGCAGTATTTT.

V gene TRBV30 combines with J gene TRBJ1-2; a possible D gene is TRBD1 (5 bases). This CDR3 contains 13 residues. V shed 4 bases and J shed 0 bases, with 9 bases lying between them. CDR1 is GTSNPN, CDR2 SVGIG, per germline (reference sequence). CDR3 DNA: TGTGCCTGGATTCCAGGGACTAACTATGGCTACACCTTC. As protein: CAWIPGTNYGYTF.

In its sample, this clone was seen a few times. The chain links TRBV28 to TRBJ2-3, with TRBD2 matching 12 bases. CDR1 is MDHEN, CDR2 SYDVKM, per germline. The CDR3 extends over 17 amino acids. V lost 2 bases and J lost 1; bases outside the gene matches: 4. CDR3 loop: CASSLRGLAGRTDTQYF. The CDR3 DNA follows: TGTGCCAGCAGTTTACGAGGACTAGCGGGACGCACAGATACGCAGTATTTT.

This clone was counted at least ten times. This chain connects TRBV7-6 to TRBJ1-5; D remains ambiguous. V was shortened by 1 base and J by 3 bases, with 7 bases between the two germline ends. Germline CDR1 reads SGHVS; CDR2 reads FNYEAQ. The CDR3 is 14 residues long. CDR3 amino acids: CASSLGEFNQPQHF. DNA of the CDR3: TGTGCCAGCAGCTTAGGGGAGTTCAATCAGCCCCAGCATTTT.